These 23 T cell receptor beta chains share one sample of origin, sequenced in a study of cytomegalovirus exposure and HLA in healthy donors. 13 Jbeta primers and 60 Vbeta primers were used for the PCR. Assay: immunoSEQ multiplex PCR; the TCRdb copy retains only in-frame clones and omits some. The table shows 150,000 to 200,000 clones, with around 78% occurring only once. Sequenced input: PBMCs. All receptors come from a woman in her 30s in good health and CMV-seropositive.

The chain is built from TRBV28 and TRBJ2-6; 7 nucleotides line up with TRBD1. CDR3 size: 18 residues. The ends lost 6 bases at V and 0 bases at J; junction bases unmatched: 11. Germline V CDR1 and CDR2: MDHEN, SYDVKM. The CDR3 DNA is TGTGCCAGCAGAAATACAGGGGACCTACACTCTGGGGCCAACGTCCTGACTTTC. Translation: CASRNTGDLHSGANVLTF.

In DNA form, the CDR3 reads TGTGCCAGTAGTATTAAGACAGGTCGCAATCAGCCCCAGCATTTT. Its protein is CASSIKTGRNQPQHF. V gene TRBV19 combines with J gene TRBJ1-5, with D tentatively TRBD1 (6 bases). CDR3 length equals 15 residues. CDR1 and CDR2 from the germline V gene are LNHDA and SQIVND (reference sequence). V was pared by 3 bases and J by 2 bases, with 11 bases between.

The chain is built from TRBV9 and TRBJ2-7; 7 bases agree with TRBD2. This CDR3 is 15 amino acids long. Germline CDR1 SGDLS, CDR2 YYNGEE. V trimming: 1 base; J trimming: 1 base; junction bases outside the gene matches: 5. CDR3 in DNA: TGTGCCAGCAGCGTACGTGGGACTACTTCCTACGAGCAGTACTTC. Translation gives CASSVRGTTSYEQYF.

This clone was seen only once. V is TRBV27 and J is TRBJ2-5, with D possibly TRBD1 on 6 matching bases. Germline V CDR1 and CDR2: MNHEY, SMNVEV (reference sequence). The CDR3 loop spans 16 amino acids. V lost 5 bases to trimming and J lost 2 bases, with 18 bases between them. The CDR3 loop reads CASSNPGTPSQETQYF. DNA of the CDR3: TGTGCCAGCAGTAATCCCGGGACACCTTCTCAAGAGACCCAGTACTTC.

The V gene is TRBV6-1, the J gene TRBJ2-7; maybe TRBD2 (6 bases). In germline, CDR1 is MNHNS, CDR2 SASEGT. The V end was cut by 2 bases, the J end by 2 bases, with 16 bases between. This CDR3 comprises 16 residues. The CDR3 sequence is CASSENSGGTAYEQYF. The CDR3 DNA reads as TGTGCCAGCAGTGAAAATTCAGGAGGGACCGCCTACGAGCAGTACTTC.

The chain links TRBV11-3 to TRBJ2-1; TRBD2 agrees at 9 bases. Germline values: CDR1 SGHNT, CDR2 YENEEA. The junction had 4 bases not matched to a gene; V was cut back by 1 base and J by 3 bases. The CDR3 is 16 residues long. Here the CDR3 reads CASSLGLAGFYNEQFF. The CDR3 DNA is TGTGCCAGCAGCTTAGGCCTAGCGGGATTCTACAATGAGCAGTTCTTC.

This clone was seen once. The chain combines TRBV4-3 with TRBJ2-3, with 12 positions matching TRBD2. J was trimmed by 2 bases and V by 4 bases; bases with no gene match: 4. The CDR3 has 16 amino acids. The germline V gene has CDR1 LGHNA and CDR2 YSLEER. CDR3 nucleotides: TGCGCCAGCAGCCGCGGACTAGCGGGGAACACAGATACGCAGTATTTT. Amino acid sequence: CASSRGLAGNTDTQYF.

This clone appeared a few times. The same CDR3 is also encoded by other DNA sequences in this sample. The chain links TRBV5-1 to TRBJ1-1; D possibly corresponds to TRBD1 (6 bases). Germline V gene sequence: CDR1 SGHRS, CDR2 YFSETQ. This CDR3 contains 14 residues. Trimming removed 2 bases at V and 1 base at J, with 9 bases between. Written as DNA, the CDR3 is TGCGCCAGCAGCTTACAGGGTGGGAACACTGAAGCTTTCTTT. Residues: CASSLQGGNTEAFF.

The CDR3 region is CASSVEGGRWNEQFF. The CDR3 DNA sequence: TGTGCCAGCAGCGTAGAGGGGGGGCGTTGGAATGAGCAGTTCTTC. The chain combines TRBV9 with TRBJ2-1; D perhaps matches TRBD2 (7 bases). The V and J ends lost 0 bases and 7 bases respectively, with 14 bases between them. CDR3 size: 15 residues. Per the germline V gene, CDR1 is SGDLS and CDR2 is YYNGEE.

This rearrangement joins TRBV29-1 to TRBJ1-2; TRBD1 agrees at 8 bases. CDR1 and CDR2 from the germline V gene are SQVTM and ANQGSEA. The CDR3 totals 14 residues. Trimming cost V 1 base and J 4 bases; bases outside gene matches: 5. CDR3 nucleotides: TGCAGCGTTGAAGCTCGGGACAGGACCTATGGCTACACCTTC. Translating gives CSVEARDRTYGYTF.

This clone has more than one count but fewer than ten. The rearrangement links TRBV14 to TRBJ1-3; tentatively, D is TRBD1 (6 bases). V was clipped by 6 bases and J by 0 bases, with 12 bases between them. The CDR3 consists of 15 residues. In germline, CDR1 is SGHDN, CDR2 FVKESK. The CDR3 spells CASSTGQLSGNTIYF. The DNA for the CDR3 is TGTGCCAGCAGTACTGGACAGCTCTCTGGAAACACCATATATTTT.

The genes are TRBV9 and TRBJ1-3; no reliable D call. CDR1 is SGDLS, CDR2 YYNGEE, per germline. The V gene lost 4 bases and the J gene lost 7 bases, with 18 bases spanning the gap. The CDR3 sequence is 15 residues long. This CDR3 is CASSPGGRRSNTIYF. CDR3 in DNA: TGTGCCAGCAGCCCCGGAGGGCGCAGGAGTAACACCATATATTTT.

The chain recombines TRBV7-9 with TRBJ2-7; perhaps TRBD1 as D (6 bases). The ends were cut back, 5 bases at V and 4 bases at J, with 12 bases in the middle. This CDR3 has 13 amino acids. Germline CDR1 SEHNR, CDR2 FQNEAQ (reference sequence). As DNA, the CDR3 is TGTGCCAGCAGCGGGGGCACCTTTTACGAGCAGTACTTC. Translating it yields CASSGGTFYEQYF.

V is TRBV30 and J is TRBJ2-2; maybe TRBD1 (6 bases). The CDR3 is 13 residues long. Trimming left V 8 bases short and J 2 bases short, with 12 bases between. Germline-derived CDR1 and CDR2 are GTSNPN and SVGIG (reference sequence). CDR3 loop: CAERGTNTGELFF. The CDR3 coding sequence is TGTGCCGAAAGGGGGACCAACACCGGGGAGCTGTTTTTT.

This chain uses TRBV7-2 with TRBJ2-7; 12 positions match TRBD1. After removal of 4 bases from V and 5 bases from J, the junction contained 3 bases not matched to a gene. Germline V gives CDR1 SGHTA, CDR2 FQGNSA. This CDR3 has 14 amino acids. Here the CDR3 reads CASSSRDRGHEQYF. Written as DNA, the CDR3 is TGTGCCAGCAGCTCCCGGGACAGGGGGCACGAGCAGTACTTC.

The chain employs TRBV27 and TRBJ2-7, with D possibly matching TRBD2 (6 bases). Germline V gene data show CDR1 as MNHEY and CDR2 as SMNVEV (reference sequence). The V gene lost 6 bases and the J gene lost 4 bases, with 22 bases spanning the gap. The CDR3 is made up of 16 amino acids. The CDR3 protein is CASRLLNAGNQYEQYF. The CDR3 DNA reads TGTGCCAGCAGGCTCCTTAACGCGGGGAATCAATACGAGCAGTACTTC.

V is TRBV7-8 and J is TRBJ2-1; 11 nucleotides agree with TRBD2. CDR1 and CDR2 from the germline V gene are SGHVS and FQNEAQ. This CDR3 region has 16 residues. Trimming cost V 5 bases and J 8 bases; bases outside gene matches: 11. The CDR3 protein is CASSPVAGGPRDEQFF. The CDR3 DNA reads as TGTGCCAGCAGCCCAGTAGCGGGGGGGCCCAGGGATGAGCAGTTCTTC. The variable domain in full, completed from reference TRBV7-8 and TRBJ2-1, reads GAGVSQSPRYKVAKRGQDVALRCDPISGHVSLFWYQQALGQGPEFLTYFQNEAQLDKSGLPSDRFFAERPEGSVSTLKIQRTQQEDSAVYLCASSPVAGGPRDEQFFGPGTRLTVL.

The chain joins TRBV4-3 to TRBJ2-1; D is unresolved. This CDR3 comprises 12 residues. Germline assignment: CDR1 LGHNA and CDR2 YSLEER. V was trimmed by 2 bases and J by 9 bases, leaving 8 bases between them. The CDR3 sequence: CASSQRVGEQFF. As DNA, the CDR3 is TGCGCCAGCAGCCAACGGGTCGGTGAGCAGTTCTTC.

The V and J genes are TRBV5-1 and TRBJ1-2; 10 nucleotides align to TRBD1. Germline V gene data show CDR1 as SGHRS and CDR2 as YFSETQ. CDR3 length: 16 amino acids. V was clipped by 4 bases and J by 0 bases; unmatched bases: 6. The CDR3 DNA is TGCGCCAGCAGCCGGGGGGGACAGGGGTCTAACTATGGCTACACCTTC. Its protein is CASSRGGQGSNYGYTF. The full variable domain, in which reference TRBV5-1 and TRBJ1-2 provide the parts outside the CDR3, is KAGVTQTPRYLIKTRGQQVTLSCSPISGHRSVSWYQQTPGQGLQFLFEYFSETQRNKGNFPGRFSGRQFSNSRSEMNVSTLELGDSALYLCASSRGGQGSNYGYTFGSGTRLTVV.

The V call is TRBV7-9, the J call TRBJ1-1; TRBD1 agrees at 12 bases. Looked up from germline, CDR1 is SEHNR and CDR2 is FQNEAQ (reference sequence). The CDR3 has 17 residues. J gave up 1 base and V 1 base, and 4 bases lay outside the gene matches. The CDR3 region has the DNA TGTGCCAGCAGCTTAGGGGGACAGGGGGCGGCGAACACTGAAGCTTTCTTT. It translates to CASSLGGQGAANTEAFF.

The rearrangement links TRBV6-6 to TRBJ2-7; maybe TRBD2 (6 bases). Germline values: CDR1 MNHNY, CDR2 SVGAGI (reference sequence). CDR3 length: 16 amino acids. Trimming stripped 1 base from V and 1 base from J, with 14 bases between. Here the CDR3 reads CASSYFAAGSSYEQYF. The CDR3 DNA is TGTGCCAGCAGTTACTTCGCAGCGGGCTCGTCCTACGAGCAGTACTTC.

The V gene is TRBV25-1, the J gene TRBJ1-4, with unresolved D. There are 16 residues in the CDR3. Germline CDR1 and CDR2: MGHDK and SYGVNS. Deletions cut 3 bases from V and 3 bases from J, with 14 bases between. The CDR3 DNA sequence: TGTGCCAGCAGTGAGGCGAGAGGCCGATCTAATGAAAAACTGTTTTTT. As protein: CASSEARGRSNEKLFF.

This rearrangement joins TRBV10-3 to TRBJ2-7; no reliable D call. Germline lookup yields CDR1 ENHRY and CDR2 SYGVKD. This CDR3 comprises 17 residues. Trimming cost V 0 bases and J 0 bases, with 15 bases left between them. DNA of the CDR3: TGTGCCATCAGTGAGTCCTTTACTCTTACGCTCTCCTACGAGCAGTACTTC. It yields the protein CAISESFTLTLSYEQYF.